The 32 T cell receptor beta chains below were found in one sample sequenced in a study of blood T cells in healthy people across ages. Together with a sample-barcoded 5' primer, a J-beta primer mix was included in a second PCR lasting about 7 to 11 cycles. TCRdb passed the 5' RACE reads through MiXCR, listing each CDR3 protein once. The table lists roughly 570,000 distinct CDR3 sequences, 25% to 30% of them singletons, with about a fifth in the top ten. Sequences were obtained from blood. These receptors came from a woman in her 70s in good health.

The CDR3 loop is CASSYSLSRDTQYF. The DNA of the CDR3 is TGTGCCAGCAGTTACTCTCTTTCGCGGGATACGCAGTATTTT. V gene TRBV6-5 combines with J gene TRBJ2-3; D gene unclear. V lost 0 bases to trimming and J lost 6 bases, with 10 bases between them. This CDR3 comprises 14 residues. Germline-derived CDR1 and CDR2 are MNHEY and SVGAGI.

The chain couples TRBV30 to TRBJ1-2, with D perhaps TRBD1 (6 bases). Trimming removed 4 bases from V and 4 bases from J, with 16 bases in between. This CDR3 region has 14 residues. Germline CDR1 and CDR2: GTSNPN and SVGIG (reference sequence). This CDR3 is CAWKGGPWGYGYTF. In DNA form, the CDR3 reads TGTGCCTGGAAAGGGGGACCGTGGGGCTATGGCTACACCTTC.

This clonotype was seen a handful of times. The chain recombines TRBV4-3 with TRBJ1-1; perhaps TRBD1 as D (5 bases). Germline V gene data show CDR1 as LGHNA and CDR2 as YSLEER. The CDR3 runs to 15 residues. Trimming took off 4 bases at V and 0 bases at J, with 12 bases between the two ends. CDR3 in DNA: TGCGCCAGCAGCCCTGGGAGACAGATGAACACTGAAGCTTTCTTT. This sequence encodes CASSPGRQMNTEAFF.

This clonotype was seen a few times. The chain combines TRBV7-6 with TRBJ2-3; TRBD1 might be the D (8 bases). In germline, CDR1 is SGHVS, CDR2 FNYEAQ. The CDR3 runs 16 residues. V was pared by 5 bases and J by 3 bases, with 18 bases between. CDR3: CASSPRTGRATDTQYF. The CDR3 DNA reads TGTGCCAGCAGCCCTCGGACAGGGAGGGCGACAGATACGCAGTATTTT.

In its sample, this clonotype was seen a few times. The chain joins TRBV12-3 or TRBV12-4 to TRBJ1-2; 7 nucleotides line up with TRBD1. V lost 4 bases, J lost 0 bases, and 5 bases stayed unmatched. CDR3 size: 15 residues. CDR3 sequence reads: CASSSGQAANYGYTF. CDR3 DNA: TGTGCCAGCAGTTCCGGACAGGCCGCTAACTATGGCTACACCTTC.

The chain recombines TRBV10-3 with TRBJ2-5, with 10 nucleotides matching TRBD2. J lost 1 base, V lost 2 bases, and 4 bases had no gene match. The CDR3 has 16 residues. Germline CDR1 is ENHRY and CDR2 is SYGVKD. The CDR3 loop reads CAISERSGGFQETQYF. As DNA, the CDR3 is TGTGCCATCAGTGAGCGTAGCGGGGGGTTCCAAGAGACCCAGTACTTC.

This chain links TRBV2 with TRBJ1-3, with no clear D. Trimming shortened V by 3 bases and J by 3 bases, and 9 bases separated the two germline ends. Germline lookup yields CDR1 SNHLY and CDR2 FYNNEI. This CDR3 region has 14 residues. The CDR3 reads CASSDRIRGNTIYF. DNA of the CDR3: TGTGCCAGCAGTGATAGGATCCGTGGAAACACCATATATTTT.

This clonotype has more than one count but fewer than ten. This chain uses TRBV4-3 with TRBJ2-5; unclear D gene. CDR1 LGHNA and CDR2 YSLEER come from the germline V gene. Trimming shortened V by 0 bases and J by 5 bases, and 19 bases separated the two germline ends. CDR3 length: 17 residues. The CDR3 DNA reads TGCGCCAGCAGCCAAGATAACGGAAATCGATTCTGGGAGACCCAGTACTTC. Its protein product is CASSQDNGNRFWETQYF.

This clonotype was found a few times. The V call is TRBV19, the J call TRBJ2-3; D is uncertain. CDR1 LNHDA and CDR2 SQIVND come from the germline V gene (reference sequence). The CDR3 has 14 residues. Trimming removed 3 bases from V and 0 bases from J, with 7 bases in between. The CDR3 sequence is CASSITWSTDTQYF. The CDR3 region has the DNA TGTGCCAGTAGTATCACGTGGAGCACAGATACGCAGTATTTT.

This clonotype was seen a handful of times. CDR3 residues: CATSRQGANYGYTF. CDR3 DNA sequence: TGTGCCACGTCAAGACAGGGGGCTAACTATGGCTACACCTTC. The genes are TRBV10-3 and TRBJ1-2; TRBD1 agrees at 9 bases. The V gene's germline CDR1 is ENHRY and CDR2 SYGVKD. Trimming took 10 bases from V and 0 from J; bases not matched to a gene: 6. The CDR3 is made up of 14 amino acids.

This clonotype has only one observation. The chain is built from TRBV27 and TRBJ2-7, with 10 bases identical to TRBD2. The trim removed 7 bases at V and 6 bases at J, leaving 15 bases unmatched. This CDR3 region has 16 residues. The germline V gene has CDR1 MNHEY and CDR2 SMNVEV (reference sequence). CDR3 residues: CASTRTSGNSFREQYF. For the CDR3, the DNA is TGTGCCAGCACCCGGACTAGCGGTAATTCTTTCCGCGAGCAGTACTTC.

This chain uses TRBV7-9 with TRBJ1-2; D is undetermined. V shed 5 bases and J shed 1 base, with 17 bases lying between them. This CDR3 is 16 amino acids long. From germline, CDR1 is SEHNR and CDR2 FQNEAQ (reference sequence). The CDR3 DNA reads TGTGCCAGCAGCCCCGTTACAGCGGTAAATAACTATGGCTACACCTTC. It specifies CASSPVTAVNNYGYTF.

This chain joins TRBV3-1 and TRBJ2-5; no firm D call. The J call may be faulty, since TRBJ2-1 better matches the DNA end. The CDR3 totals 15 residues. Germline CDR1 reads LGHDT; CDR2 reads YNNKEL (reference sequence). The CDR3 region is CASSLLDPGEDEQFF. The CDR3 DNA reads as TGTGCCAGCAGCCTCCTCGACCCGGGTGAGGATGAGCAGTTCTTC.

This clonotype turned up a few times. The chain links TRBV29-1 to TRBJ2-5; D perhaps matches TRBD2 (6 bases). There are 13 residues in the CDR3. The germline V gene has CDR1 SQVTM and CDR2 ANQGSEA. V was cut by 5 bases and J by 0 bases, with 10 bases left in between. Written as DNA, the CDR3 is TGCAGCGTTCTATGGGGGGACCAAGAGACCCAGTACTTC. It yields the protein CSVLWGDQETQYF.

This clonotype was observed many times. The chain has TRBV2 and TRBJ2-5; 10 bases line up with TRBD1. The germline CDR1 and CDR2 sequences are SNHLY and FYNNEI. This CDR3 contains 13 residues. V trimming: 6 bases; J trimming: 5 bases; junction bases outside the gene matches: 3. The DNA of the CDR3 is TGTGCCAGCAGCGGGACAGGGGAGGAGACCCAGTACTTC. Protein product: CASSGTGEETQYF. Full variable domain (outside the CDR3, taken from reference TRBV2 and TRBJ2-5): EPEVTQTPSHQVTQMGQEVILRCVPISNHLYFYWYRQILGQKVEFLVSFYNNEISEKSEIFDDQFSVERPDGSNFTLKIRSTKLEDSAMYFCASSGTGEETQYFGPGTRLLVL.

The J gene is TRBJ2-5, the V gene TRBV6-2 or TRBV6-3; 10 bases map to TRBD2. Trimming removed 8 bases from V and 6 bases from J; junction bases left unmatched: 9. The length of the CDR3 is 14 residues. CDR1 and CDR2 (germline): MNHEY, SVGEGT. The CDR3 DNA is TGTGCCAGCCAAAGCGGGGGGGCCGGAAAGACCCAGTACTTC. It codes for CASQSGGAGKTQYF.

This clonotype was recorded only once. V is TRBV6-2 or TRBV6-3 and J is TRBJ2-5; D perhaps matches TRBD2 (5 bases). The CDR3 covers 14 residues. V lost 6 bases, J lost 4 bases, and 15 bases lay in between. Germline V gives CDR1 MNHEY, CDR2 SVGEGT. CDR3 coding DNA: TGTGCCAGCAGAATCTCTAGCTTGAGAGAGACCCAGTACTTC. This translates into CASRISSLRETQYF.

V gene TRBV12-3 or TRBV12-4 combines with J gene TRBJ2-7; weak D call: TRBD2 (7 bases). Trimming removed 5 bases at V and 5 bases at J, with 16 bases between. This CDR3 has 14 amino acids. The CDR3 sequence: CASSQGQRGDEQYF. Written as DNA, the CDR3 is TGTGCCAGCAGTCAGGGGCAGCGGGGCGACGAGCAGTACTTC.

This clonotype was detected a few times. It may be a read error: a sequence one base away is much more abundant. The gene calls are TRBV5-1 and TRBJ1-1; D is unclear. The CDR3 loop spans 15 amino acids. Between the trimmed V and J ends, which lost 0 bases and 4 bases, there was a span of 13 bases. Germline CDR1 is SGHRS and CDR2 is YFSETQ. The CDR3 region has the DNA TGCGCCAGCAGCTTGGAGGGCCTAAGCAGCACTGAAGCTTTCTTT. It encodes CASSLEGLSSTEAFF.

The CDR3 here is CASLTGRETQYF. The CDR3 coding sequence is TGTGCCAGCCTGACAGGGAGAGAGACCCAGTACTTC. This sequence joins TRBV5-6 and TRBJ2-1, with 7 bases matching TRBD1. Gene TRBJ2-5 matches the end of the DNA better, so the J call may be wrong. CDR1 and CDR2 from the germline V gene are SGHDT and YYEEEE. The CDR3 loop spans 12 amino acids.

Comment on this clonotype: One end of the junction varies from germline; a read error may be responsible. The chain joins TRBV18 to TRBJ1-5, with 11 nucleotides matching TRBD1. This CDR3 region has 17 residues. The germline gives CDR1 KGHSH, CDR2 LQKENI. DNA for the CDR3: TGCGCCAGCTCACGGACAGGGGGCGGTAGGAGCGATCAGCCCCAGCATTTT. Its protein product is CASSRTGGGRSDQPQHF.

V and J are TRBV7-2 and TRBJ2-5, with 9 bases fitting TRBD1. The V segment lost 5 bases and the J segment 5 bases; nucleotides outside the gene matches: 9. CDR1 is SGHTA and CDR2 is FQGNSA in the germline V gene. The CDR3 consists of 15 residues. CDR3 sequence reads: CASSTDRGGGETQYF. The CDR3 nucleotides read TGTGCCAGCAGCACGGACAGGGGCGGTGGCGAGACCCAGTACTTC.

This clonotype has only a few counts. The chain uses TRBV20-1 and TRBJ2-3; the D is unclear. Germline V gives CDR1 DFQATT, CDR2 SNEGSKA (reference sequence). The V end lost 1 base, the J end lost 2 bases, and 10 bases lay between the germline ends. This CDR3 region has 14 residues. CDR3 protein: CSARGVGVTDTQYF. The CDR3 coding sequence is TGCAGTGCTAGAGGCGTGGGTGTCACAGATACGCAGTATTTT.

The chain carries TRBV6-5 and TRBJ2-7; D not resolved. The V end lost 8 bases, the J end lost 3 bases, and 14 bases lay between the germline ends. The CDR3 has 13 amino acids. The germline CDR1 and CDR2 sequences are MNHEY and SVGAGI. In DNA form, the CDR3 reads TGTGCCAGCGGTCCACACATGAACTACGAGCAGTACTTC. Protein: CASGPHMNYEQYF.

In this sample, this clonotype turned up a few times. The V and J genes are TRBV6-2 or TRBV6-3 and TRBJ1-1, with D perhaps matching TRBD1 (5 bases). The V end lost 5 bases, the J end lost 8 bases, and 18 bases lay between the germline ends. CDR3 length: 14 residues. CDR1 is MNHEY and CDR2 is SVGEGT in the germline V gene. The DNA for the CDR3 is TGTGCCAGCAGTCAACACGATAGGGGCACCGAAGCTTTCTTT. Translated, it gives CASSQHDRGTEAFF.

A few counts support this clonotype. The chain uses TRBV3-1 and TRBJ1-4; TRBD1 agrees at 11 bases. Germline assignment: CDR1 LGHDT and CDR2 YNNKEL (reference sequence). The CDR3 consists of 14 residues. The V segment lost 4 bases and the J segment 13 bases; nucleotides outside the gene matches: 8. DNA for the CDR3: TGTGCCAGCAGCCCAGGACAGGGGGCATATAGACTGTTTTTT. Translating gives CASSPGQGAYRLFF.

The chain joins TRBV29-1 to TRBJ1-2; tentative D call: TRBD1 (6 bases). Germline CDR1 is SQVTM and CDR2 is ANQGSEA. The CDR3 is 13 amino acids. Trimming cost V 0 bases and J 6 bases, with 11 bases left between them. CDR3 in DNA: TGCAGCGTTGAAGATCGGGCAGGGGATGGCTACACCTTC. It specifies CSVEDRAGDGYTF.

The CDR3: CSASDRVEQYF. The CDR3 region has the DNA TGCAGTGCCAGCGACCGGGTCGAGCAGTACTTC. V usage is TRBV20-1 and J usage is TRBJ2-7; no definite D call. Germline CDR1 DFQATT, CDR2 SNEGSKA (reference sequence). The CDR3 extends over 11 amino acids. V gave up 6 bases and J gave up 6 bases, with 12 bases separating them.

This sequence joins TRBV7-2 and TRBJ2-7, with 7 bases lining up with TRBD1. Germline values: CDR1 SGHTA, CDR2 FQGNSA. With V trimmed by 6 bases and J by 3 bases, 2 bases remained unmatched. The CDR3 sequence is 12 residues long. The CDR3 protein is CASSQGVYEQYF. Here the CDR3 DNA reads TGTGCCAGCAGTCAGGGGGTCTACGAGCAGTACTTC.

To note about this clonotype: One junction end disagrees with the germline gene, perhaps due to a read error. The rearrangement uses TRBV7-2 and TRBJ2-1; tentatively, D is TRBD1 (5 bases). The CDR3 runs to 12 residues. The germline V gene has CDR1 SGHTA and CDR2 FQGNSA. In DNA, the CDR3 is TGTGCCAGCAGCTCAACAGGTACAGGTCCGTACTTC. Translated, it gives CASSSTGTGPYF. The complete variable domain, with remaining parts taken from reference TRBV7-2 and TRBJ2-1, reads GAGVSQSPSNKVTEKGKDVELRCDPISGHTALYWYRQSLGQGLEFLIYFQGNSAPDKSGLPSDRFSAERTGGSVSTLTIQRTQQEDSAVYLCASSSTGTGPYFGPGTRLTVL.

The sample holds a few counts of this clonotype. The J gene is TRBJ1-1, the V gene TRBV20-1; D call uncertain. V lost 0 bases and J lost 5, with 10 bases in between. The CDR3 runs 13 residues. CDR1 DFQATT and CDR2 SNEGSKA come from the germline V gene (reference sequence). This chain's CDR3 is CSARDSGGTEAFF. Here the CDR3 DNA reads TGCAGTGCTAGAGATTCGGGAGGGACTGAAGCTTTCTTT.

This clonotype was picked up a small number of times. This rearrangement joins TRBV12-3 or TRBV12-4 to TRBJ1-1, with a weak D call TRBD1 (6 bases). V gave up 3 bases and J gave up 8 bases, with 13 bases separating them. The CDR3 length is 13 residues. The DNA for the CDR3 is TGTGCCAGCAGTTTCACTCAACAGGGAGAAGCTTTCTTT. It translates to CASSFTQQGEAFF.